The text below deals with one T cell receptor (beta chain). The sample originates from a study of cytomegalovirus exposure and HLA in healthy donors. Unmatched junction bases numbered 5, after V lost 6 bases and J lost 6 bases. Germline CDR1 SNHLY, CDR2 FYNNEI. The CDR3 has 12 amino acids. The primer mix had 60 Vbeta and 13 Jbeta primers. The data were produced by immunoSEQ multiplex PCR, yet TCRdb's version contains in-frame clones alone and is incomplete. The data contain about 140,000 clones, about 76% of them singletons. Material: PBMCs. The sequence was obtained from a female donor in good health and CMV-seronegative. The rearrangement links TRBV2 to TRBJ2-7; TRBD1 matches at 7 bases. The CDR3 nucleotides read TGTGCCAGCAGACCTTACAGGGGCGAGCAGTACTTC. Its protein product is CASRPYRGEQYF.